This T cell receptor beta chain was documented in a study of blood T cell repertoires in COVID-19. On the study more broadly: The United States, Italy and Spain supplied acute and convalescent COVID-19 samples. In each case, the material was cDNA or gDNA derived from T cells, B-cell-depleted T cells, or PBMCs.

The V end was cut by 5 bases, the J end by 6 bases, with 20 bases between. CDR1 is LNHDA and CDR2 is SQIVND in the germline V gene (reference sequence). The CDR3 length is 16 residues. Authors' processing steps: Amplifying reference gene primers gave estimates of nucleated cell counts. Sequencing was performed with immunoSEQ multiplex PCR; in TCRdb, only in-frame clones are kept and a portion is missing. V and J calls plus clone size are reproduced from that table; the DNA served to infer D and trimming. The repertoire includes about 17,000 clones, roughly 87% of them detected once, and around an eighth sits in the top ten.

The sample comprised peripheral blood. The chain carries TRBV19 and TRBJ2-1, with TRBD2 as a possible D gene (6 bases). The clonotype comes from a man between 60 and 70 years old with active COVID-19. The CDR3 nucleotides read TGTGCCAGTAGTTTCCCGGGTAGCGGAAAAGGCAATGAGCAGTTCTTC. This sequence encodes CASSFPGSGKGNEQFF.